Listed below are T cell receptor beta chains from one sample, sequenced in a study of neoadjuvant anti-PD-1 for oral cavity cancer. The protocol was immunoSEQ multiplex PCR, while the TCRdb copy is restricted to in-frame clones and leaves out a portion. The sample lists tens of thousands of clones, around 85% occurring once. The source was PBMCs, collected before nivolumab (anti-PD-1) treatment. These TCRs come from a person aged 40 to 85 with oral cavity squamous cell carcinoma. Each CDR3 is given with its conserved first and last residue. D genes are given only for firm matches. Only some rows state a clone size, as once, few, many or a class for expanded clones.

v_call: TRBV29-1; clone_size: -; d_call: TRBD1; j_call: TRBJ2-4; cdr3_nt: TGCAGCGTTGATGGGACAGGGAGGAACATTCAGTACTTC; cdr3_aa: CSVDGTGRNIQYF
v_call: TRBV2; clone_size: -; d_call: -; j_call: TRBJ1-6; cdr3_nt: TGTGCCAGCAGTGAGTTTCAGGGTAATTCACCCCTCCACTTT; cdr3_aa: CASSEFQGNSPLHF
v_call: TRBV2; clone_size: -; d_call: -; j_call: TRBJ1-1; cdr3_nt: TGTGCCAGCAGTAACAGGGTCGTGAACACTGAAGCTTTCTTT; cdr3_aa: CASSNRVVNTEAFF
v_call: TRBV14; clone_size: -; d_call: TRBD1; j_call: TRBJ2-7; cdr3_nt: TGTGCCAGCAGTTATCGACCGGGACAGGGAAGCTACGAGCAGTACTTC; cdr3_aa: CASSYRPGQGSYEQYF
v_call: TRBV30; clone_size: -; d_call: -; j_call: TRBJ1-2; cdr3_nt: TGTGCCTGGAGTGCTACACCGGGCTATGGCTACACCTTC; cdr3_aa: CAWSATPGYGYTF
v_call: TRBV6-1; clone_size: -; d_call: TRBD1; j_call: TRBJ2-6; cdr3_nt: TGTGCCAGCAGTGAAGACCCAGTACAGGGGTTTGGCTCTGGGGCCAACGTCCTGACTTTC; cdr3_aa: CASSEDPVQGFGSGANVLTF
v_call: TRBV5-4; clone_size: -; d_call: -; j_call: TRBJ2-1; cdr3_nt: TGTGCCAGCAGCCGAACTAGGGGGGATGAGCAGTTCTTC; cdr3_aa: CASSRTRGDEQFF
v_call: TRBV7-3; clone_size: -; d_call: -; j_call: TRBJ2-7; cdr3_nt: TGTGCCAGCAGCTTGGGAGGCGGATTCTCCTACGAGCAGTACTTC; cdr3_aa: CASSLGGGFSYEQYF
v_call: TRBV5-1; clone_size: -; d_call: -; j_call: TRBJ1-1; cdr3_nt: TGCGCCAGCAGCTTGGTCACAGGGTCGAACACTGAAGCTTTCTTT; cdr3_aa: CASSLVTGSNTEAFF
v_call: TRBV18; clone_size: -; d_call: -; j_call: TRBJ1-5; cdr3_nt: TGTGCCAGCTCACCAAAGAACGATCAGCCCCAGCATTTT; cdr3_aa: CASSPKNDQPQHF
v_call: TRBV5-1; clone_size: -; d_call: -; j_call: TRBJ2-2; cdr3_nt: TGCGCCAGCAGCTTGGAAAGCAGGGCGGGCACCGGGGAGCTGTTTTTT; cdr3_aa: CASSLESRAGTGELFF
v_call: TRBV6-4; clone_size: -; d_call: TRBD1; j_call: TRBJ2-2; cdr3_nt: TGTGCCAGCAGTGACTTAACAGGGGCCGGGGAGCTGTTTTTT; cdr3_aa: CASSDLTGAGELFF
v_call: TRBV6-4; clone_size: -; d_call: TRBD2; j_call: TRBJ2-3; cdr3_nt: TGTGCCAGCAGTGACGGCGGGAGGGCCATAGATACGCAGTATTTT; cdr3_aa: CASSDGGRAIDTQYF
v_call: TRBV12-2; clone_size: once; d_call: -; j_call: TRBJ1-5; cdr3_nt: TGTGCAAGTCGCCGACAGGGTGGTCAGCCCCAGCATTTT; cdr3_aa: CASRRQGGQPQHF
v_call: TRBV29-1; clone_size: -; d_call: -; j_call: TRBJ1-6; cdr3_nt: TGCAGCGTTGCCCTGGAGTCGGAGGCCTTATTGAGCTCCTATAATTCACCCCTCCACTTT; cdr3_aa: CSVALESEALLSSYNSPLHF
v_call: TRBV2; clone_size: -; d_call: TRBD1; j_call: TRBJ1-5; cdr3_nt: TGTGCCAGCAGTCGGGACAGCTTAAATCAGCCCCAGCATTTT; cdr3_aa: CASSRDSLNQPQHF
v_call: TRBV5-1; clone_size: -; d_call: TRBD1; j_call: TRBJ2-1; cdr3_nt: TGCGCCAGCAGCTTCAGCCGGGACAGTGACAATGAGCAGTTCTTC; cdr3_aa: CASSFSRDSDNEQFF
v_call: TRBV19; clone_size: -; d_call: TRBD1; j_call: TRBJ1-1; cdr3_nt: TGTGCCAGTAGTCCCGGGACAGGAAGAATGAACACTGAAGCTTTCTTT; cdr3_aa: CASSPGTGRMNTEAFF
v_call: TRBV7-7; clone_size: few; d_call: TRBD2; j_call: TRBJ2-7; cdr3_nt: TGTGCTAGCAGCGGTCCACTAGCGGGGCAGTACGAGCAGTACTTC; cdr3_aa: CASSGPLAGQYEQYF
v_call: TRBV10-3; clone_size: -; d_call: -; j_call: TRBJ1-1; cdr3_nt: TGTGCCATCAGTGGGACAGCCTTCCTTGAAGCTTTCTTT; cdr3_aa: CAISGTAFLEAFF
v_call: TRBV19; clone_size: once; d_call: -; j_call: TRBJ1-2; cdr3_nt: TGTGCCAGTAGTATAGGACTAAATGGCTACACCTTC; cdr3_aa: CASSIGLNGYTF
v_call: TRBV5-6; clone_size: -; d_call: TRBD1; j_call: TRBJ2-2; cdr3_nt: TGTGCCAGCAGTCGGGACAGGATGAACACCGGGGAGCTGTTTTTT; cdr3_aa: CASSRDRMNTGELFF
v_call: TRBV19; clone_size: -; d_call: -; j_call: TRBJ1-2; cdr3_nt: TGTGCCAGCAGCTTAGAAGGGCAGCTCAGCTTCTATGGCTACACCTTC; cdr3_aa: CASSLEGQLSFYGYTF
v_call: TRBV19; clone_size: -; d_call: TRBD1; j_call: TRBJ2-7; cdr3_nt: TGTGCCAGTACTCCCCGACAGGGGGCTTCCGAGCAGTACTTC; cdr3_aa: CASTPRQGASEQYF
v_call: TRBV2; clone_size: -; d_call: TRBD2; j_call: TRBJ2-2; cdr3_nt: TGTGCCAGCAGGGAAACTAGCGGGGGCACCGGGGAGCTGTTTTTT; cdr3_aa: CASRETSGGTGELFF
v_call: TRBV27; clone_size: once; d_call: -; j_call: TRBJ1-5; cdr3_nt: TGTGCCAGCAAACTCAGTGGGGGGGAGAATCAGCCCCAGCATTTT; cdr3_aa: CASKLSGGENQPQHF
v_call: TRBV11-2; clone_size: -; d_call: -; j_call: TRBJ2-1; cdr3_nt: TGTGCCAGCAGCCAGCTAGACAGATTCTACAATGAGCAGTTCTTC; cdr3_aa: CASSQLDRFYNEQFF
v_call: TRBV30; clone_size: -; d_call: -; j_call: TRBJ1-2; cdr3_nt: TGTGCCTGGAGTCTCGGGGTTGGTGGCTACACCTTC; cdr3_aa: CAWSLGVGGYTF
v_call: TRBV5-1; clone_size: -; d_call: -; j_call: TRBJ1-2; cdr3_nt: TGCGCCAGCAGTTGGGAGGAGAACTATGGCTACACCTTC; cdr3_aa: CASSWEENYGYTF
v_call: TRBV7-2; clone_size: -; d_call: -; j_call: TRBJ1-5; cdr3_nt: TGTGCCAGCAGCTCCGTTAGGGGGGGCAATCAGCCCCAGCATTTT; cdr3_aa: CASSSVRGGNQPQHF
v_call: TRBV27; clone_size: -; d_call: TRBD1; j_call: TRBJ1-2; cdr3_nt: TGTGCCAGCAGTCCCGGGGACAGTAACTATGGCTACACCTTC; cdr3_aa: CASSPGDSNYGYTF
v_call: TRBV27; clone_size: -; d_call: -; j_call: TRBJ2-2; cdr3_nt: TGTGCCAGCAGTCTCCCCCGCGGGCGGGCGAACACCGGGGAGCTGTTTTTT; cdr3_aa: CASSLPRGRANTGELFF
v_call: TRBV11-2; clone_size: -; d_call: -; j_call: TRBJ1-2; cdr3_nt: TGTGCCAGCAGCTTAGCCCCGCCGGGAAACTATGGCTACACCTTC; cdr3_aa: CASSLAPPGNYGYTF
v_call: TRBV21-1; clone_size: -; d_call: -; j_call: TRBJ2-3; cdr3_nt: TGTGCCAGCAGCAAAGTTGCGGAGGAAAATACGCAGTATTTT; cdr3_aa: CASSKVAEENTQYF
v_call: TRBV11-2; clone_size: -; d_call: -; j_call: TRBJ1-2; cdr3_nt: TGTGCCAGCAGCGCGATTGACAACTATGGCTACACCTTC; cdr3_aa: CASSAIDNYGYTF
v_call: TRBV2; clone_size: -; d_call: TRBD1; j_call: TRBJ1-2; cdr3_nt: TGTGCCAGCAGCGTAACAGGGGACCGGGGCTATGGCTACACCTTC; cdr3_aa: CASSVTGDRGYGYTF
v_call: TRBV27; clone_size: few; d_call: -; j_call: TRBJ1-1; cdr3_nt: TGTGCCAGCAGTTTAGCCCCGGGGGGGTGGACTGAAGCTTTCTTT; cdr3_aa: CASSLAPGGWTEAFF
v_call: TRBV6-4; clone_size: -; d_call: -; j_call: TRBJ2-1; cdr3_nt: TGTGCCAGCAGTGATGGGGGGAGTGGGGCCAATGAGCAGTTCTTC; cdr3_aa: CASSDGGSGANEQFF
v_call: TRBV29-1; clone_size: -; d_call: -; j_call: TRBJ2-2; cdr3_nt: TGCAGCGTTGGAGGAGGTGACCAAAGGACCGGGGAGCTGTTTTTT; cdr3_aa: CSVGGGDQRTGELFF
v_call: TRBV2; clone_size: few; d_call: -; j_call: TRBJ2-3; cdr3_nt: TGTGCCAGCAGTATAGACAGTCCCAAGGGAGTAGATACGCAGTATTTT; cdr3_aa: CASSIDSPKGVDTQYF
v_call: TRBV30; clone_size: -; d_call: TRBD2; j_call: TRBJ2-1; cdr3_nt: TGTGCCTGGAGTCGACTAGCGGGATACAATGAGCAGTTCTTC; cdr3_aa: CAWSRLAGYNEQFF